Below, 5 T cell receptor beta chains from the same sample are listed, as sequenced in a study of cytomegalovirus exposure and HLA in healthy donors. The PCR employed 60 Vbeta primers together with 13 Jbeta primers. Sequencing used immunoSEQ multiplex PCR; TCRdb keeps in-frame clones, though not all of them. The repertoire has about 280,000 clones, 85% to 90% of them found once; the top ten carry less than 2.5%. The sequenced sample was PBMCs. The receptors derive from a woman between 18 and 29 years old in good health and CMV-seronegative.

V is TRBV12-5 and J is TRBJ2-1, with D possibly matching TRBD1 (5 bases). This CDR3 comprises 15 residues. Germline assignment: CDR1 LGHNT and CDR2 FRNRAP. Trimming pared 7 bases from V and 8 bases from J, leaving 21 bases between. This CDR3 is CASAMFGSTADEQFF. The CDR3 bases are TGTGCTAGTGCCATGTTTGGATCGACAGCCGATGAGCAGTTCTTC.

The rearrangement joins TRBV18 to TRBJ1-1; D is perhaps TRBD1 (5 bases). The CDR3 runs to 15 residues. Germline V gene sequence: CDR1 KGHSH, CDR2 LQKENI. Trimming removed 0 bases from V and 5 bases from J, with 13 bases in between. CDR3 nucleotides: TGTGCCAGCTCACCACCGGATCCAGGGTGGACTGAAGCTTTCTTT. This translates into CASSPPDPGWTEAFF.

The gene calls are TRBV18 and TRBJ1-1, with 7 bases identical to TRBD1. This CDR3 is built from 15 residues. Trimming cost V 3 bases and J 3 bases; bases outside gene matches: 7. Germline CDR1 reads KGHSH; CDR2 reads LQKENI. As DNA, the CDR3 is TGTGCCAGCTCACCCCGGACAGGTTGGGACACTGAAGCTTTCTTT. It translates to CASSPRTGWDTEAFF.

CDR3 coding DNA: TGTGCCAGCAGTGAATATAGAGGGTTTTCTGACGAGCAGTACTTC. It encodes CASSEYRGFSDEQYF. The V call is TRBV25-1, the J call TRBJ2-7; possibly TRBD2 for D (5 bases). The V end was cut by 0 bases, the J end by 5 bases, with 14 bases between. Germline V gene data show CDR1 as MGHDK and CDR2 as SYGVNS. This CDR3 is built from 15 residues.

CDR3 sequence reads: CASSDHPGSSSYNEQFF. The CDR3 DNA is TGTGCCAGCAGTGACCATCCAGGGTCGAGCTCCTACAATGAGCAGTTCTTC. The chain links TRBV6-4 to TRBJ2-1; possibly TRBD1 for D (5 bases). The V end was cut by 2 bases, the J end by 0 bases, with 14 bases between. This CDR3 has 17 amino acids. CDR1 MRHNA and CDR2 SNTAGT come from the germline V gene.